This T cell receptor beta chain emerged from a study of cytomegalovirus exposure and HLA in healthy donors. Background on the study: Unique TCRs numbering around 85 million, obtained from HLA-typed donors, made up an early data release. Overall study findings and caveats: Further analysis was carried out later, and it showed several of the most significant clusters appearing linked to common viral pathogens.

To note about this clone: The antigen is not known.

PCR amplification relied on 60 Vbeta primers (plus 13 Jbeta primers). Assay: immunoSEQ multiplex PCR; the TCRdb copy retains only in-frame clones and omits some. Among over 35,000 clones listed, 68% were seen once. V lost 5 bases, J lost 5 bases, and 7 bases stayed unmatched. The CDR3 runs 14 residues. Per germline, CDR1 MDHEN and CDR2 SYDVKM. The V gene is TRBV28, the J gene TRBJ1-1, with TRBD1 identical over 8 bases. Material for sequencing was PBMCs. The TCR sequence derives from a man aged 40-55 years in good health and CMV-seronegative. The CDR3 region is CASSGQDRGTEAFF. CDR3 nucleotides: TGTGCCAGCAGTGGCCAAGACAGGGGAACTGAAGCTTTCTTT. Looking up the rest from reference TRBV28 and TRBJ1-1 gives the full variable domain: DVKVTQSSRYLVKRTGEKVFLECVQDMDHENMFWYRQDPGLGLRLIYFSYDVKMKEKGDIPEGYSVSREKKERFSLILESASTNQTSMYLCASSGQDRGTEAFFGQGTRLTVV.